Presented here are 28 T cell receptor beta chains from one specimen sequenced in a study of identical twins. TCRdb re-called the 5' RACE reads through MiXCR, storing one row per CDR3 protein. Seen here are 1.5 million or so distinct CDR3 sequences, more than 30% observed once, and the top ten hold about 0.25%. The specimen sequenced was cord blood. Source of these receptors: a newborn girl in good health.

This clonotype has more than one count but fewer than ten. At one of its ends the junction is not consistent with the germline gene, which may arise from a read error. The rearrangement links TRBV5-1 to TRBJ2-5; D ambiguous. Per the germline V gene, CDR1 is SGHRS and CDR2 is YFSETQ. The CDR3 has 12 residues. The CDR3, as DNA: TGCGCCAGCAGCGCTAACGTGGAGACCCGGTACTTC. Translated, it gives CASSANVETRYF.

The chain combines TRBV20-1 with TRBJ2-1; D is perhaps TRBD2 (5 bases). CDR3 length: 15 amino acids. V was clipped by 3 bases and J by 6 bases, with 18 bases between them. Germline CDR1 is DFQATT and CDR2 is SNEGSKA (reference sequence). This CDR3 reads CSASSLATDANEQFF. The CDR3 DNA sequence: TGCAGTGCTAGTTCCCTAGCAACCGATGCCAATGAGCAGTTCTTC.

This clonotype showed up many times. This chain uses TRBV3-1 with TRBJ2-7; 13 bases fit TRBD2. Germline values: CDR1 LGHDT, CDR2 YNNKEL (reference sequence). V dropped 0 bases and J dropped 5; count of bases not matched to a gene: 1. The CDR3 consists of 15 residues. DNA of the CDR3: TGTGCCAGCAGCCAAGATGGACTAGCGGGAGACGAGCAGTACTTC. Translating it yields CASSQDGLAGDEQYF.

This clonotype was picked up a small number of times. The chain links TRBV4-2 to TRBJ1-6, with unresolved D. Trimming left V 0 bases short and J 9 bases short, with 12 bases between. Germline V gene data show CDR1 as LGHNA and CDR2 as YNFKEQ. This CDR3 region has 15 residues. The CDR3 region has the DNA TGTGCCAGCAGCCAAGAAGAGAGATTGAGTTCACCCCTCCACTTT. This translates into CASSQEERLSSPLHF.

Turning to this clonotype: One end of the junction fails to match germline, which may point to a read error. This chain joins TRBV7-2 and TRBJ1-2; perhaps TRBD1 as D (6 bases). The CDR3 runs 14 residues. Germline V gene lookup returns CDR1 SGHTA and CDR2 FQGNSA. Here the CDR3 DNA reads TGTGCCAGCGGCTTACCGGGGGCAGCTGGGGGCTACACCTTC. This sequence encodes CASGLPGAAGGYTF.

The chain is built from TRBV18 and TRBJ2-2; D might be TRBD1 or TRBD2, each matching 5 bases. This CDR3 is built from 15 residues. The germline V gene encodes CDR1 KGHSH and CDR2 LQKENI. V lost 0 bases and J 4 bases, leaving 9 bases between the germline ends. The DNA for the CDR3 is TGTGCCAGCTCACCACCGGGACGTTTCACCGGGGAGCTGTTTTTT. This translates into CASSPPGRFTGELFF.

The rearrangement uses TRBV27 and TRBJ2-2, with unresolved D. Per germline, CDR1 MNHEY and CDR2 SMNVEV (reference sequence). V was trimmed by 11 bases and J by 7 bases, leaving 8 bases between them. The CDR3 is 10 amino acids. The CDR3 sequence: CAGVHGELFF. The DNA of the CDR3 is TGTGCCGGAGTTCACGGGGAGCTGTTTTTT.

Concerning this clonotype itself: At one of its ends the junction is not consistent with the germline gene, which may arise from a read error. The chain uses TRBV28 and TRBJ1-4, with unresolved D. The germline gives CDR1 MDHEN, CDR2 SYDVKM. CDR3 length: 13 amino acids. The DNA of the CDR3 is TGTGCCGGCAGTTTTGCCCTCCATGAAAAACTGTTTTTT. Residues: CAGSFALHEKLFF.

The rearrangement joins TRBV3-1 to TRBJ2-3; 7 bases are shared with TRBD1. Trimming removed 6 bases from V and 4 bases from J; junction bases left unmatched: 4. CDR1 and CDR2 (germline): LGHDT, YNNKEL (reference sequence). CDR3 length equals 13 residues. This chain's CDR3 is CASRKQGSDTQYF. DNA for the CDR3: TGTGCCAGCAGAAAACAGGGGTCAGATACGCAGTATTTT.

This clonotype showed up just a few times. The chain links TRBV5-1 to TRBJ2-7; no definite D call. Between the trimmed V and J ends, which lost 4 bases and 3 bases, there was a span of 20 bases. Germline V lookup: CDR1 SGHRS, CDR2 YFSETQ. This CDR3 has 16 residues. The CDR3 here is CASSPLSLSANYEQYF. The CDR3 bases are TGCGCCAGCAGCCCTCTAAGCCTTTCGGCTAACTACGAGCAGTACTTC.

This clonotype occurred once. The chain joins TRBV11-1 to TRBJ2-5, with 9 bases identical to TRBD2. The CDR3 spans 13 residues. V trimming: 5 bases; J trimming: 11 bases; junction bases outside the gene matches: 9. Germline CDR1 is SGHAT and CDR2 is FQDESV (reference sequence). CDR3 sequence reads: CASSKLAGNEQYF. The CDR3 nucleotides are TGTGCCAGCAGCAAACTAGCGGGCAATGAGCAGTACTTC.

This clonotype turned up a few times. The chain couples TRBV28 to TRBJ2-3; D is unresolved. The CDR3 has 15 residues. In germline, CDR1 is MDHEN, CDR2 SYDVKM. V dropped 3 bases and J dropped 1 base, with 11 bases sitting between them. CDR3 amino acids: CASSFQDGRTDTQYF. CDR3 bases: TGTGCCAGCAGTTTTCAAGACGGACGCACAGATACGCAGTATTTT.

Remarks on this clonotype: A junction end diverges from the germline sequence, so it may reflect a read error. This chain connects TRBV2 to TRBJ2-5; weak D call: TRBD1 (6 bases). CDR3 length equals 13 residues. Germline V gives CDR1 SNHLY, CDR2 FYNNEI. CDR3 amino acids: CAGSARKVGTQYF. CDR3 bases: TGTGCCGGCAGTGCGAGAAAAGTCGGGACACAGTACTTC.

The chain has TRBV30 and TRBJ1-2; TRBD1 aligns across 10 bases. Germline loops: CDR1 GTSNPN, CDR2 SVGIG (reference sequence). This CDR3 comprises 17 residues. J lost 8 bases, V lost 2 bases, and 17 bases had no gene match. The DNA of the CDR3 is TGTGCCTGGAGTCGGCCGGGACAGGGGAAAAAAAACGAGGGCTACACCTTC. Its protein product is CAWSRPGQGKKNEGYTF.

The J gene is TRBJ1-6, the V gene TRBV18; D is uncertain. The germline V and J ends were trimmed by 5 bases and 5 bases, with 10 bases remaining between them. Germline CDR1 and CDR2: KGHSH and LQKENI. The CDR3 spans 14 residues. This CDR3 is CASSIQSNNSPLHF. The CDR3, as DNA: TGTGCCAGCTCAATACAGTCTAATAATTCACCCCTCCACTTT. The full variable domain, completed using reference TRBV18 and TRBJ1-6, is NAGVMQNPRHLVRRRGQEARLRCSPMKGHSHVYWYRQLPEEGLKFMVYLQKENIIDESGMPKERFSAEFPKEGPSILRIQQVVRGDSAAYFCASSIQSNNSPLHFGNGTRLTVT.

The table lists this clonotype with a few counts. J is TRBJ1-5 and V is TRBV28; TRBD1 agrees at 9 bases. The germline gives CDR1 MDHEN, CDR2 SYDVKM. This CDR3 comprises 17 residues. J gave up 6 bases and V 6 bases, and 15 bases lay outside the gene matches. The CDR3 DNA reads TGTGCCAGCAGCCTGATACCAACCGGGACAGGGAGTCAGCCCCAGCATTTT. It codes for CASSLIPTGTGSQPQHF.

The chain recombines TRBV21-1 with TRBJ1-4; TRBD1, the D gene given by the table, was not confirmed from the DNA. TRBV21-1 is shown as a pseudogene. The CDR3 runs to 16 residues. For the CDR3, the DNA is TGTGCCAGCAGAAAGTGGACAGCCCCAACTAATGAAAAACTGTTTTTT. Its translation: CASRKWTAPTNEKLFF.

This clonotype appeared a few times. The rearrangement links TRBV6-6 to TRBJ1-2, with TRBD1 matching over 8 bases. Germline assignment: CDR1 MNHNY and CDR2 SVGAGI (reference sequence). This CDR3 has 13 amino acids. The junction had 7 bases not matched to a gene; V was cut back by 5 bases and J by 8 bases. The CDR3 bases are TGTGCCAGCAGTGCCGACAGGGGAGGAGGCTACACCTTC. It yields the protein CASSADRGGGYTF.

In its sample, this clonotype was seen a few times. The chain combines TRBV7-2 with TRBJ2-3; 9 bases fit TRBD2. Per germline, CDR1 SGHTA and CDR2 FQGNSA. The CDR3 sequence is 15 residues long. With 5 bases clipped from V and 5 bases from J, the junction kept 8 bases outside the gene matches. The CDR3 nucleotides read TGTGCCAGCAGCGGGGTAGCGGGGGCACGAGATACGCAGTATTTT. It specifies CASSGVAGARDTQYF.

This clonotype has at least ten counts. The chain uses TRBV15 and TRBJ2-3; no reliable D call. The germline V gene encodes CDR1 LNHNV and CDR2 YYDKDF (reference sequence). The CDR3 totals 15 residues. V was pared by 0 bases and J by 2 bases, with 9 bases between. CDR3 DNA sequence: TGTGCCACCAGCAGAGATGCGCGGTCCACAGATACGCAGTATTTT. Protein sequence: CATSRDARSTDTQYF.

About this clonotype itself: The junction shows a germline mismatch at one end, possibly a read error. This chain connects TRBV12-3 or TRBV12-4 to TRBJ1-1; weak D call: TRBD1 (6 bases). This CDR3 is 15 amino acids long. In nucleotides, the CDR3 is TGTGTCAGCGGGGGCAGGCCAGCGGGGAACACTGAAGCTTTCTTT. Its protein product is CVSGGRPAGNTEAFF.

A few counts support this clonotype. The chain employs TRBV10-3 and TRBJ1-2; 7 bases are a match to TRBD1. Germline loops: CDR1 ENHRY, CDR2 SYGVKD. This CDR3 has 12 amino acids. The V segment lost 4 bases and the J segment 8 bases; nucleotides outside the gene matches: 4. The CDR3 is CAISGYRGGYTF. The CDR3, as DNA: TGTGCCATCAGTGGCTACAGGGGAGGCTACACCTTC.

There are a few counts of this clonotype. This chain joins TRBV28 and TRBJ2-1, with no clear D. The CDR3 runs to 16 residues. V was shortened by 3 bases and J by 4 bases, with 16 bases between the two germline ends. Germline V gene data show CDR1 as MDHEN and CDR2 as SYDVKM. CDR3 amino acids: CASSLPSGLGYNEQFF. DNA for the CDR3: TGTGCCAGCAGTTTGCCGTCCGGTCTGGGGTACAATGAGCAGTTCTTC.

The rearrangement links TRBV2 to TRBJ2-1; D remains ambiguous. The CDR3 contains 10 residues. The germline gives CDR1 SNHLY, CDR2 FYNNEI. V was cut by 11 bases and J by 5 bases, with 7 bases left in between. CDR3: CAAGDNEQFF. CDR3 DNA sequence: TGTGCCGCCGGCGACAATGAGCAGTTCTTC.

CDR3 loop: CASSVVGVTQETQYF. The CDR3 DNA sequence: TGTGCCAGCAGTGTAGTGGGGGTCACTCAAGAGACCCAGTACTTC. The chain employs TRBV6-1 and TRBJ2-7, with D possibly being TRBD1 or TRBD2 (5 bases each). The assigned J gene may be wrong: the sequence end matches TRBJ2-5 better. CDR3 length: 15 residues. The germline CDR1 and CDR2 sequences are MNHNS and SASEGT.

In this sample, this clonotype turned up many times. The chain links TRBV5-1 to TRBJ2-5; D is ambiguous. CDR1 SGHRS and CDR2 YFSETQ come from the germline V gene. The CDR3 length is 12 residues. With 3 bases removed from V and 5 bases from J, the gap between germline ends came to 8 bases. In nucleotides, the CDR3 is TGCGCCAGCAGCTCTTCCTACGAGACCCAGTACTTC. This translates into CASSSSYETQYF.

This chain connects TRBV20-1 to TRBJ1-4; 8 bases match TRBD1. There are 13 residues in the CDR3. CDR1 and CDR2 (germline): DFQATT, SNEGSKA (reference sequence). V was clipped by 3 bases and J by 8 bases; unmatched bases: 5. DNA for the CDR3: TGCAGTGCTAGCACCGGGACAGGAGAAAAACTGTTTTTT. Translation: CSASTGTGEKLFF.

This chain uses TRBV29-1 with TRBJ2-3; 8 bases fit TRBD2. The trim removed 3 bases at V and 4 bases at J, leaving 6 bases unmatched. The germline CDR1 and CDR2 sequences are SQVTM and ANQGSEA. This CDR3 has 14 residues. CDR3 in DNA: TGCAGCGTTGAGGCGGGGGGAGTTTCAGATACGCAGTATTTT. It translates to CSVEAGGVSDTQYF.